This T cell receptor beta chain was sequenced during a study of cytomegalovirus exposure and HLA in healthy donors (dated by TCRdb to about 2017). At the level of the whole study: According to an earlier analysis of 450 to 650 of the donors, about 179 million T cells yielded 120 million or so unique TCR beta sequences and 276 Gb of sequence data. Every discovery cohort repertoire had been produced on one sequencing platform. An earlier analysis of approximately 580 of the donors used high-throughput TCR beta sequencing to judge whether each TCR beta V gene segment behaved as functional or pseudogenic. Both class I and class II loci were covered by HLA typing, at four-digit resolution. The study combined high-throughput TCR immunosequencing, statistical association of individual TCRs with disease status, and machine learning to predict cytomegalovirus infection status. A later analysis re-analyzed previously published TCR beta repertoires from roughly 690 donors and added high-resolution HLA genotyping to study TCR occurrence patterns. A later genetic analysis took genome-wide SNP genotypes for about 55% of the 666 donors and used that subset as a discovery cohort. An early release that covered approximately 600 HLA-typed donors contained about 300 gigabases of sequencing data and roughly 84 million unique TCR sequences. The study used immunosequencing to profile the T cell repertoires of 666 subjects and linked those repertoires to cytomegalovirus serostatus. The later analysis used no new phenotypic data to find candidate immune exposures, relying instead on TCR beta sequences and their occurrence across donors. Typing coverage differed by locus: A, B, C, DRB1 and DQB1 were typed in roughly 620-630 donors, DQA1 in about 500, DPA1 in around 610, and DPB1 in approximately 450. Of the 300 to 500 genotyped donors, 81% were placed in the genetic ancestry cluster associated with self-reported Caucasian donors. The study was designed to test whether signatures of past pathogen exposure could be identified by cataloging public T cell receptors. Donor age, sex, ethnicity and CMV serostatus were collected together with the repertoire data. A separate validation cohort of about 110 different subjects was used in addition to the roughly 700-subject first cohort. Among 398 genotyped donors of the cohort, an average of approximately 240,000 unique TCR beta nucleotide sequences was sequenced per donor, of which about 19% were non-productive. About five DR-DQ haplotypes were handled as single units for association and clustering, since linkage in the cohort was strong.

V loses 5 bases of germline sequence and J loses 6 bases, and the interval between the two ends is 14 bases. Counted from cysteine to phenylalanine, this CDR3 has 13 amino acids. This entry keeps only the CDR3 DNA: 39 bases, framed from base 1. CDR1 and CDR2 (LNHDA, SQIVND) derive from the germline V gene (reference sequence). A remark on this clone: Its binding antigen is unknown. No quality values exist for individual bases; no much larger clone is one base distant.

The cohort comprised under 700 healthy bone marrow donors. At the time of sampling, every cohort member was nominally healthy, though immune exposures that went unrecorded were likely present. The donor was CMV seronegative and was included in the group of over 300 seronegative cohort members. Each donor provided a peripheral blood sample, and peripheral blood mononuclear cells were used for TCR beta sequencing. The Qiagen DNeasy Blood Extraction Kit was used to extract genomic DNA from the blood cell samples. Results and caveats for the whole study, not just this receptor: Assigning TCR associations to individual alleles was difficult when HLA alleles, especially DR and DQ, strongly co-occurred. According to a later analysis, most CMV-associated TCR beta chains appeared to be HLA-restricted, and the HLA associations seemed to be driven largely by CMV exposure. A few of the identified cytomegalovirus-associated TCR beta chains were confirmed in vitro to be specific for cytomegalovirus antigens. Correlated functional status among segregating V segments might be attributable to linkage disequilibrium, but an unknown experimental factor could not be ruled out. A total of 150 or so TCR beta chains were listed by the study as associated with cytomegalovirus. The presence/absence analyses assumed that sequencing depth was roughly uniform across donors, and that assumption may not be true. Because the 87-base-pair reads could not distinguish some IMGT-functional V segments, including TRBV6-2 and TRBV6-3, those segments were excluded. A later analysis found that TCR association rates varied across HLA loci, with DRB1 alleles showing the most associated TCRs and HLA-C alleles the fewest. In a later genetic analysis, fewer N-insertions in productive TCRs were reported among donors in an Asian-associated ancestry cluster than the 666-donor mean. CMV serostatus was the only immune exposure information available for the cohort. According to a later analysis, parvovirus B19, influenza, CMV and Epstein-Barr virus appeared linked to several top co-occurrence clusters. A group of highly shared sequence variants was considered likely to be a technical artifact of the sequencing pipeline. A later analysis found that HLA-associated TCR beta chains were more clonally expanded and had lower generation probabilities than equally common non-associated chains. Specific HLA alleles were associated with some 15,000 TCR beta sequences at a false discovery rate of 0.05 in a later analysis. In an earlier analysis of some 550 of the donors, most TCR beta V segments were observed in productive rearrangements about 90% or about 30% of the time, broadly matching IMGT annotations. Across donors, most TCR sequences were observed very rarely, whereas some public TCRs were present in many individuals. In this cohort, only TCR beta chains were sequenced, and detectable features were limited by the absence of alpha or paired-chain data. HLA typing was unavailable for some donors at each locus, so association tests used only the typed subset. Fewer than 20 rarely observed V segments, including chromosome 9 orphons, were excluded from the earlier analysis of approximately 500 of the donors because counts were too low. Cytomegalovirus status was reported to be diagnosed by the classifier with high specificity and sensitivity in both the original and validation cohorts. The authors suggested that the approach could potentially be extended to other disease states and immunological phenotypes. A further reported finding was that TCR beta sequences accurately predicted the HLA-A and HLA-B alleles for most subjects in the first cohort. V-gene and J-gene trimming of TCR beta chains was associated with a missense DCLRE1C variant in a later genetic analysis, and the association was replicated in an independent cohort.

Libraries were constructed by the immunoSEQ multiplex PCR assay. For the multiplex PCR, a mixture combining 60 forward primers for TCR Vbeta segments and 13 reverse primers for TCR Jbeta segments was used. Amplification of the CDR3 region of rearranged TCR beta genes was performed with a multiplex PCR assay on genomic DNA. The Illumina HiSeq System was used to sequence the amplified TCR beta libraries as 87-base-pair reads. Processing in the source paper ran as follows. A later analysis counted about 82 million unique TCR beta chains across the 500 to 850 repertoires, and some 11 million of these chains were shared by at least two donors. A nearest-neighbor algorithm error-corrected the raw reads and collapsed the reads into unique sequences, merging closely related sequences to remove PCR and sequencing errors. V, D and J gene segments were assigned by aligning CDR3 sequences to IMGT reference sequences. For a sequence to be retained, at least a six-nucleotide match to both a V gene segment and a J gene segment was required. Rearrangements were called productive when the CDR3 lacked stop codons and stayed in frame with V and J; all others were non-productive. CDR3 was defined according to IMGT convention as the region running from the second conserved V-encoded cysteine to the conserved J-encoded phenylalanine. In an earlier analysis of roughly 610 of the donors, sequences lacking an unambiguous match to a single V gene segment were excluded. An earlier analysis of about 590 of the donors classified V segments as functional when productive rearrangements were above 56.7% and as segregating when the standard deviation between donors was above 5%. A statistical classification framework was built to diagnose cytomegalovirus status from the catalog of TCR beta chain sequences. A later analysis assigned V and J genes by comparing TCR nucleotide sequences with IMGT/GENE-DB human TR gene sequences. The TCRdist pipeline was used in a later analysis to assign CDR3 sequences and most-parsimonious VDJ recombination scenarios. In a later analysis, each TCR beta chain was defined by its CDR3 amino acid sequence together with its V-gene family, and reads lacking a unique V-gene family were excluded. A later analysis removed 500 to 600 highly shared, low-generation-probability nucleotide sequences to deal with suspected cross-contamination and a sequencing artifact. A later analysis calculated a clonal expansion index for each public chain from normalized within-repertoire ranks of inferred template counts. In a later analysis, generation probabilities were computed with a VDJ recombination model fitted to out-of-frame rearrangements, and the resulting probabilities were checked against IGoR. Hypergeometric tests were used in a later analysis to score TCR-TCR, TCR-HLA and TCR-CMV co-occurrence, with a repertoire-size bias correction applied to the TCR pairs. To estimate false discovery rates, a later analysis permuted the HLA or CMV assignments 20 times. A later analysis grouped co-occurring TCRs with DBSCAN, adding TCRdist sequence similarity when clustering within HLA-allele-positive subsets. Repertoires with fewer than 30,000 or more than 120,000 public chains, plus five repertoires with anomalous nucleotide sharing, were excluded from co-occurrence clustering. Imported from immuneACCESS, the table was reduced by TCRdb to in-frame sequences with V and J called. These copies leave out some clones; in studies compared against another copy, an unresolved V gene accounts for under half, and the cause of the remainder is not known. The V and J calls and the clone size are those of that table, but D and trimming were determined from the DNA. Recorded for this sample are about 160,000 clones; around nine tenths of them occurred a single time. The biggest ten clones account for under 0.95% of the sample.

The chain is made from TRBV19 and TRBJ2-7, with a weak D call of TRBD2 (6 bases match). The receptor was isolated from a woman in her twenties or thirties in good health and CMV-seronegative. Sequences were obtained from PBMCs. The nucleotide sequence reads TGTGCCAGTAGTCCCCGACTAGTCTCCGAGCAGTACTTC. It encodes CASSPRLVSEQYF.